Shown below are 21 T cell receptor beta chains from a single sample sequenced in a study of shared clonotypes between healthy human individuals. TCRdb keeps only in-frame clones here, not all; method: immunoSEQ multiplex PCR. This sample carries approximately 840,000 clones, around 96% of them seen once, and the ten largest clones take under 0.3%. Cells designated naive CD8 were CD45RO-negative and were positively selected for CCR7, with terminally differentiated effector memory CD45RA+ cells excluded. The sample comprised naive CD8+ T cells sorted from blood. The receptor set was obtained from a man aged 30 to 45 in good health.

The chain employs TRBV27 and TRBJ2-2; D might be TRBD1 (6 bases). V lost 4 bases and J 3 bases, leaving 15 bases between the germline ends. Germline loops: CDR1 MNHEY, CDR2 SMNVEV (reference sequence). This CDR3 has 16 residues. CDR3 amino acids: CASSWDTPSDTGELFF. In DNA, the CDR3 is TGTGCCAGCAGTTGGGACACCCCCTCAGACACCGGGGAGCTGTTTTTT.

The V gene is TRBV2, the J gene TRBJ2-7; tentative D call: TRBD1 (6 bases). Germline lookup yields CDR1 SNHLY and CDR2 FYNNEI. The CDR3 totals 12 residues. Trimming left V 7 bases short and J 3 bases short, with 10 bases between. The CDR3 DNA is TGTGCCAGCAAGGGCAGGGGCTACGAGCAGTACTTC. Translating gives CASKGRGYEQYF.

This chain uses TRBV5-1 with TRBJ2-3; 11 nucleotides align to TRBD2. The CDR3 sequence is 16 residues long. V lost 4 bases to trimming and J lost 6 bases; unmatched junction nucleotides: 10. Looked up from germline, CDR1 is SGHRS and CDR2 is YFSETQ. The CDR3 sequence: CASSPTSGRSIDTQYF. The CDR3 region has the DNA TGCGCCAGCAGCCCAACTAGCGGGAGATCTATTGATACGCAGTATTTT.

The CDR3 DNA sequence: TGCAGTGCTAGCCGGACTAATACGCAGTATTTT. Its protein is CSASRTNTQYF. The V gene is TRBV20-1, the J gene TRBJ2-3, with D possibly being TRBD2 (6 bases). V lost 3 bases, J lost 7 bases, and 8 bases lay in between. This CDR3 has 11 amino acids. CDR1 is DFQATT, CDR2 SNEGSKA, per germline (reference sequence).

This clone was seen once. This sample also contains other DNA sequences that code for the same CDR3. The rearrangement links TRBV27 to TRBJ2-7; either TRBD1 or TRBD2 may supply D (5 bases each). The germline V and J ends were trimmed by 5 bases and 1 base, with 12 bases remaining between them. The V gene's germline CDR1 is MNHEY and CDR2 SMNVEV (reference sequence). The length of the CDR3 is 14 residues. The CDR3 DNA sequence: TGTGCCAGCAGTCCGGGACGGACTTCCTACGAGCAGTACTTC. It codes for CASSPGRTSYEQYF.

The chain is built from TRBV4-3 and TRBJ1-1; D unclear. Deletions cut 5 bases from V and 3 bases from J, with 10 bases between. CDR3 length: 13 amino acids. CDR1 and CDR2 (germline): LGHNA, YSLEER. CDR3 sequence: CASSETRYTEAFF. The CDR3 DNA sequence: TGCGCCAGCAGCGAGACAAGATACACTGAAGCTTTCTTT.

The chain employs TRBV7-2 and TRBJ2-1; D ambiguous. Germline assignment: CDR1 SGHTA and CDR2 FQGNSA. V lost 3 bases and J lost 1, with 16 bases in between. The length of the CDR3 is 17 residues. The CDR3 sequence is CASSFPIVKPSYNEQFF. In DNA, the CDR3 is TGTGCCAGCAGCTTCCCGATCGTCAAGCCGTCCTACAATGAGCAGTTCTTC.

This chain connects TRBV11-2 to TRBJ2-7; weak D call: TRBD2 (6 bases). The CDR3 covers 13 residues. The germline V gene encodes CDR1 SGHAT and CDR2 FQNNGV. Trimming took off 4 bases at V and 6 bases at J, with 13 bases between the two ends. In DNA form, the CDR3 reads TGTGCCAGCAGCTCGGCGGGGAACGTCGAGCAGTACTTC. This encodes CASSSAGNVEQYF.

The CDR3 is CASSGLEYNEQFF. DNA of the CDR3: TGCGCCAGCAGCGGACTAGAGTACAATGAGCAGTTCTTC. J is TRBJ2-1 and V is TRBV4-1, with 7 positions matching TRBD2. V was pared by 5 bases and J by 4 bases, with 2 bases of the junction left unmatched. There are 13 residues in the CDR3. CDR1 MGHRA and CDR2 YSYEKL come from the germline V gene.

The chain is built from TRBV27 and TRBJ2-7; TRBD1 agrees at 11 bases. V lost 6 bases, J lost 4 bases, and 8 bases stayed unmatched. CDR3 length: 15 amino acids. CDR1 and CDR2 (germline): MNHEY, SMNVEV (reference sequence). The CDR3 loop reads CASSRAGQGAYEQYF. The DNA of the CDR3 is TGTGCCAGCAGCCGCGCCGGACAGGGGGCTTACGAGCAGTACTTC.

The CDR3 protein is CSVVGGAGETQYF. The CDR3 DNA sequence: TGCAGCGTTGTTGGGGGGGCTGGAGAGACCCAGTACTTC. The gene calls are TRBV29-1 and TRBJ2-5; D possibly corresponds to TRBD2 (7 bases). Trimming pared 4 bases from V and 4 bases from J, leaving 13 bases between. Germline V gene lookup returns CDR1 SQVTM and CDR2 ANQGSEA. The CDR3 sequence is 13 residues long. The whole variable domain, remainder taken from reference TRBV29-1 and TRBJ2-5, is SAVISQKPSRDICQRGTSLTIQCQVDSQVTMMFWYRQQPGQSLTLIATANQGSEATYESGFVIDKFPISRPNLTFSTLTVSNMSPEDSSIYLCSVVGGAGETQYFGPGTRLLVL.

The genes are TRBV27 and TRBJ2-1; no definite D call. The CDR3 totals 15 residues. Trimming took off 5 bases at V and 9 bases at J, with 20 bases between the two ends. CDR1 and CDR2 from the germline V gene are MNHEY and SMNVEV (reference sequence). In DNA form, the CDR3 reads TGTGCCAGCAGTGCTCCCGGCGGCCTTCCTAGTGAGCAGTTCTTC. This encodes CASSAPGGLPSEQFF.

This rearrangement joins TRBV19 to TRBJ1-5; 7 nucleotides match TRBD1. The germline V gene encodes CDR1 LNHDA and CDR2 SQIVND (reference sequence). The trim removed 7 bases at V and 2 bases at J, leaving 5 bases unmatched. The CDR3 has 14 amino acids. CDR3 sequence reads: CASMPGGGNQPQHF. The CDR3 coding sequence is TGTGCCAGTATGCCAGGGGGTGGCAATCAGCCCCAGCATTTT.

This clone was observed a single time. This sequence joins TRBV29-1 and TRBJ2-2; D is ambiguous. The germline V gene has CDR1 SQVTM and CDR2 ANQGSEA. V lost 3 bases, J lost 4 bases, and 9 bases lay in between. The CDR3 totals 13 residues. As DNA, the CDR3 is TGCAGCGTTGACGATAGAGGCACCGGGGAGCTGTTTTTT. It yields the protein CSVDDRGTGELFF.

This chain joins TRBV7-8 and TRBJ2-5; 10 bases map to TRBD1. The germline V gene has CDR1 SGHVS and CDR2 FQNEAQ. The CDR3 covers 15 residues. The V and J ends lost 5 bases and 4 bases, in that order; junction bases with no gene match: 7. CDR3 coding DNA: TGTGCCAGCAGCCCCGGGACAGGGGACGGAGAGACCCAGTACTTC. It yields the protein CASSPGTGDGETQYF.

The genes are TRBV5-6 and TRBJ2-1; TRBD2 aligns across 10 bases. Per germline, CDR1 SGHDT and CDR2 YYEEEE. Germline trimming cut 3 bases from V and 7 bases from J; bases unmatched to any gene: 7. This CDR3 is 15 amino acids long. CDR3 residues: CASSSSGRADNEQFF. The DNA of the CDR3 is TGTGCCAGCAGCTCGAGCGGGAGGGCCGATAATGAGCAGTTCTTC.

The chain carries TRBV29-1 and TRBJ1-2; no definite D call. The ends were cut back, 4 bases at V and 8 bases at J, with 11 bases in the middle. This CDR3 is built from 11 residues. CDR1 is SQVTM, CDR2 ANQGSEA, per germline. CDR3 DNA: TGCAGCGTTGTGGGTCGGGGAGGCTACACCTTC. Translating it yields CSVVGRGGYTF.

The rearrangement joins TRBV9 to TRBJ2-7; 8 positions match TRBD2. CDR1 and CDR2 (germline): SGDLS, YYNGEE. J gave up 5 bases and V 4 bases, and 8 bases lay outside the gene matches. This CDR3 spans 14 amino acids. The CDR3 DNA is TGTGCCAGCAGCCCAACTAGCGGAAGGAACGAGCAGTACTTC. It codes for CASSPTSGRNEQYF.

This clone was observed once. The J gene is TRBJ1-5, the V gene TRBV10-1; D uncertain. The germline gives CDR1 WNHNN, CDR2 SYGVQD (reference sequence). Trimming pared 5 bases from V and 7 bases from J, leaving 3 bases between. The CDR3 contains 10 residues. CDR3 protein: CASSSQPQHF. CDR3 nucleotide sequence: TGCGCCAGCAGTTCCCAGCCCCAGCATTTT.

This rearrangement joins TRBV9 to TRBJ2-7, with TRBD1 matching 7 bases. CDR3 size: 14 residues. Looked up from germline, CDR1 is SGDLS and CDR2 is YYNGEE. After removal of 3 bases from V and 1 base from J, the junction contained 4 bases not matched to a gene. CDR3 DNA sequence: TGTGCCAGCAGCGGAGGGACAGCTTCCTACGAGCAGTACTTC. This sequence encodes CASSGGTASYEQYF.

The sample holds one count of this clone. This sequence joins TRBV9 and TRBJ2-1; D call uncertain. The germline V and J ends were trimmed by 0 bases and 9 bases, with 16 bases remaining between them. There are 15 residues in the CDR3. CDR1 is SGDLS and CDR2 is YYNGEE in the germline V gene. The CDR3 bases are TGTGCCAGCAGCGTAGAAGGGAACTCCTGGGTTGAGCAGTTCTTC. The encoded protein is CASSVEGNSWVEQFF.